The 27 T cell receptor beta chains presented below share a single source sample, sequenced in a study of OX40 agonist ivuxolimab in advanced cancers. The repertoire was sequenced with immunoSEQ multiplex PCR; TCRdb's copy has only in-frame clones and lacks some. The table lists 85,000 to 100,000 clones, more than 80% of them singletons. Material: CD4+ or CD8+ T cells sorted from blood, obtained in a trial of the OX40 agonist ivuxolimab. The origin of the receptors is an adult with an advanced solid tumor such as melanoma, head and neck, liver or kidney cancer.

The chain has TRBV28 and TRBJ1-2; the match to TRBD1 covers 9 bases. The CDR3 extends over 14 amino acids. V was clipped by 7 bases and J by 6 bases; unmatched bases: 9. Germline assignment: CDR1 MDHEN and CDR2 SYDVKM. The CDR3 DNA reads as TGTGCCAGCACGAAGCCACAGGGGGCCCATGGCTACACCTTC. Its protein product is CASTKPQGAHGYTF.

This clone appeared a few times. The rearrangement links TRBV30 to TRBJ1-4; 9 positions match TRBD1. Trimming at V came to 2 bases and at J to 7 bases, leaving 5 bases not matched to a gene. Germline V lookup: CDR1 GTSNPN, CDR2 SVGIG (reference sequence). This CDR3 spans 14 amino acids. The CDR3 loop reads CAWSRTGVIEKLFF. The CDR3 coding sequence is TGTGCCTGGAGTCGGACAGGGGTGATTGAAAAACTGTTTTTT.

The chain joins TRBV2 to TRBJ2-7; D unclear. Trimming pared 4 bases from V and 2 bases from J, leaving 9 bases between. The CDR3 totals 13 residues. Germline CDR1 SNHLY, CDR2 FYNNEI. CDR3 amino acids: CASSVSEAYEQYF. CDR3 DNA: TGTGCCAGCAGTGTATCTGAGGCCTACGAGCAGTACTTC.

This clone was seen once. The chain combines TRBV19 with TRBJ2-3; 9 nucleotides agree with TRBD2. This CDR3 contains 15 residues. The V and J ends lost 5 bases and 1 base, in that order; junction bases with no gene match: 4. Germline values: CDR1 LNHDA, CDR2 SQIVND (reference sequence). The CDR3 DNA sequence: TGTGCCAGTAGTCTTAGCGGGGGCGGCACAGATACGCAGTATTTT. It codes for CASSLSGGGTDTQYF.

This clone was seen only once. The chain employs TRBV27 and TRBJ2-7; D unresolved. Per the germline V gene, CDR1 is MNHEY and CDR2 is SMNVEV (reference sequence). This CDR3 is built from 17 residues. Trimming shortened V by 0 bases and J by 0 bases, and 15 bases separated the two germline ends. This chain's CDR3 is CASSLSNGPPPSYEQYV. The CDR3 region has the DNA TGTGCCAGCAGTTTATCGAACGGGCCACCTCCCTCCTACGAGCAGTACGTC.

The chain combines TRBV6-1 with TRBJ1-3; D may be TRBD1 (5 bases). V was clipped by 2 bases and J by 5 bases, with 16 bases between them. This CDR3 region has 16 residues. Looked up from germline, CDR1 is MNHNS and CDR2 is SASEGT. The CDR3 protein is CASSEITGGERNTIYF. CDR3 sequence (DNA): TGTGCCAGCAGTGAAATAACAGGCGGGGAACGAAACACCATATATTTT.

The chain has TRBV5-6 and TRBJ2-1; D may be TRBD1 (6 bases). This CDR3 has 16 amino acids. Germline-derived CDR1 and CDR2 are SGHDT and YYEEEE. The ends were cut back, 0 bases at V and 0 bases at J, with 10 bases in the middle. The CDR3 DNA is TGTGCCAGCAGCTTGGAGCTAGGGGGCTCCTACAATGAGCAGTTCTTC. As protein: CASSLELGGSYNEQFF.

This rearrangement joins TRBV6-5 to TRBJ1-6; D call uncertain. Germline V lookup: CDR1 MNHEY, CDR2 SVGAGI. This CDR3 comprises 16 residues. V gave up 4 bases and J gave up 1 base, with 11 bases separating them. This CDR3 reads CASSLEPGSYNSPLHF. CDR3 in DNA: TGTGCCAGCAGTTTAGAGCCTGGGTCCTATAATTCACCCCTCCACTTT.

This sequence joins TRBV6-5 and TRBJ1-1; D is unclear. Germline CDR1 MNHEY, CDR2 SVGAGI. Trimming removed 6 bases from V and 10 bases from J, with 21 bases in between. This CDR3 comprises 14 residues. The CDR3: CASSPLGFPVGAFF. The CDR3 bases are TGTGCCAGCAGCCCATTGGGGTTCCCGGTGGGAGCTTTCTTT.

This clone has just a few counts. This chain links TRBV2 with TRBJ1-2; D uncertain. Trimming stripped 7 bases from V and 6 bases from J, with 15 bases between. Germline-derived CDR1 and CDR2 are SNHLY and FYNNEI. The CDR3 spans 13 residues. The CDR3 nucleotides are TGTGCCAGCACAGGAACGGGAAGAAATGGCTACACCTTC. Its translation is CASTGTGRNGYTF.

The V call is TRBV5-6, the J call TRBJ2-7; 9 bases line up with TRBD1. CDR1 and CDR2 (germline): SGHDT, YYEEEE. The CDR3 consists of 14 residues. V shed 2 bases, J shed 6 bases, and the junction held 6 bases outside the gene matches. CDR3 in DNA: TGTGCCAGCAGCTTACGGGACAGGGTACCCGAGCAGTACGTC. Residues: CASSLRDRVPEQYV.

This clone has just a few counts. The chain combines TRBV25-1 with TRBJ1-2, with 8 bases lining up with TRBD1. Germline V gives CDR1 MGHDK, CDR2 SYGVNS. The CDR3 spans 12 residues. Trimming took 11 bases from V and 0 from J; bases not matched to a gene: 2. For the CDR3, the DNA is TGTGCCCAACAGGGGGCTAACTATGGCTACACCTTC. Translating it yields CAQQGANYGYTF.

This clone has more than one count but fewer than ten. The genes are TRBV4-1 and TRBJ1-2; D gene unclear. V lost 0 bases, J lost 8 bases, and 10 bases lay in between. Germline V gene lookup returns CDR1 MGHRA and CDR2 YSYEKL. The CDR3 length is 13 residues. CDR3 sequence reads: CASSQDETWGYTF. The CDR3 nucleotides are TGCGCCAGCAGCCAAGATGAGACCTGGGGCTACACCTTC.

V gene TRBV19 combines with J gene TRBJ2-1; D uncertain. The V end was cut by 3 bases, the J end by 11 bases, with 8 bases between. CDR3 size: 11 residues. CDR1 and CDR2 from the germline V gene are LNHDA and SQIVND (reference sequence). The CDR3 DNA reads TGTGCCAGTAGTATTGACCGGCAGCAGTTCTTC. Amino acids: CASSIDRQQFF.

The CDR3 nucleotides read TGTGCCAGCAGTCAACCGGGACAGGTCTCCTACGAGCAGTACGTC. Residues: CASSQPGQVSYEQYV. V is TRBV6-1 and J is TRBJ2-7; TRBD1 matches 8 bases. Germline CDR1 is MNHNS and CDR2 is SASEGT. The V segment lost 5 bases and the J segment 0 bases; nucleotides outside the gene matches: 6. The CDR3 is made up of 15 amino acids.

The genes are TRBV5-1 and TRBJ2-6, with TRBD2 as a possible D gene (5 bases). Trimming took 4 bases from V and 0 from J, leaving 5 bases between them. CDR3 length: 14 amino acids. The V gene's germline CDR1 is SGHRS and CDR2 YFSETQ. The CDR3 here is CASSEGSGANVLTF. CDR3 nucleotides: TGCGCCAGCAGCGAGGGCTCTGGGGCCAACGTCCTGACTTTC.

The V gene is TRBV19, the J gene TRBJ1-5, with D perhaps matching TRBD1 (5 bases). The CDR3 loop spans 12 amino acids. Trimming cost V 2 bases and J 9 bases, with 8 bases left between them. Looked up from germline, CDR1 is LNHDA and CDR2 is SQIVND (reference sequence). The CDR3 DNA reads as TGTGCCAGTAGTATAAAGGGGAGGCCCCAGCATTTT. This sequence encodes CASSIKGRPQHF.

The V and J genes are TRBV11-1 and TRBJ1-5; D is perhaps TRBD1 (5 bases). Germline V CDR1 and CDR2: SGHAT, FQDESV (reference sequence). The CDR3 loop spans 13 amino acids. V lost 4 bases to trimming and J lost 3 bases, with 7 bases between them. The CDR3 reads CASSSGPNQPQHF. CDR3 DNA sequence: TGTGCCAGCAGCTCGGGACCCAATCAGCCCCAGCATTTT.

V and J are TRBV7-2 and TRBJ1-6; D unresolved. Deletions cut 1 base from V and 10 bases from J, with 11 bases between. The germline V gene has CDR1 SGHTA and CDR2 FQGNSA. The CDR3 is made up of 14 amino acids. CDR3 sequence reads: CASSLVQGRSPLHF. The CDR3, as DNA: TGTGCCAGCAGCTTAGTTCAAGGGAGGTCACCCCTCCACTTT.

The DNA for the CDR3 is TGTGCCAGTAGTCTCGGGACCCAAGAGACCCAGTACTTC. Translation gives CASSLGTQETQYF. The chain has TRBV19 and TRBJ2-5; tentatively, D is TRBD1 or TRBD2 (5 bases each). The CDR3 length is 13 residues. CDR1 is LNHDA and CDR2 is SQIVND in the germline V gene (reference sequence). Trimming cost V 5 bases and J 1 base, with 8 bases left between them.

The sample holds one count of this clone. The chain links TRBV2 to TRBJ1-1; 7 nucleotides align to TRBD1. Trimming removed 6 bases from V and 4 bases from J; junction bases left unmatched: 5. Germline lookup yields CDR1 SNHLY and CDR2 FYNNEI. The CDR3 is made up of 13 amino acids. The CDR3 sequence is CASSGTESTEAFF. The CDR3 coding sequence is TGTGCCAGCAGCGGGACAGAATCCACTGAAGCTTTCTTT.

The chain has TRBV30 and TRBJ2-1; 7 positions match TRBD1. CDR1 and CDR2 (germline): GTSNPN, SVGIG (reference sequence). The CDR3 is made up of 14 amino acids. The junction had 10 bases not matched to a gene; V was cut back by 4 bases and J by 7 bases. DNA of the CDR3: TGTGCCTGGAACCATCGACAGGGAAGGAATGAGCAGTTCTTC. Its protein product is CAWNHRQGRNEQFF.

The chain links TRBV28 to TRBJ2-5; 7 bases are a match to TRBD2. This CDR3 has 16 amino acids. V was pared by 2 bases and J by 5 bases, with 11 bases of the junction left unmatched. Germline V gene lookup returns CDR1 MDHEN and CDR2 SYDVKM. The CDR3 sequence is CASSLGASRGSETQYF. The CDR3, as DNA: TGTGCCAGCAGTTTAGGGGCTTCTCGCGGGAGTGAGACCCAGTACTTC.

This sequence joins TRBV5-5 and TRBJ2-7; weak D call: TRBD2 (5 bases). Germline V gene sequence: CDR1 SGHKS, CDR2 YYEKEE (reference sequence). Trimming removed 4 bases from V and 6 bases from J, with 17 bases in between. CDR3 size: 14 residues. This CDR3 reads CASSIGPYAGEQYV. For the CDR3, the DNA is TGTGCCAGCAGCATAGGGCCTTATGCGGGCGAGCAGTACGTC.

CDR3 nucleotides: TGTGCCAGCAGCCTTCGGCCCAGCTCCTATAATTCACCCCTCCACTTT. Its protein is CASSLRPSSYNSPLHF. This chain uses TRBV5-8 with TRBJ1-6; D uncertain. CDR3 length equals 16 residues. V was cut by 4 bases and J by 0 bases, with 11 bases left in between. Germline values: CDR1 SGHTS, CDR2 YDEGEE.

The chain employs TRBV15 and TRBJ1-1; 7 nucleotides match TRBD1. This CDR3 is 14 amino acids long. The V gene's germline CDR1 is LNHNV and CDR2 YYDKDF (reference sequence). Trimming at V came to 0 bases and at J to 4 bases, leaving 2 bases not matched to a gene. The CDR3 DNA follows: TGTGCCACCAGCAGAGAGGGACAGCTCACTGAAGCTTTCTTT. Protein: CATSREGQLTEAFF.

V usage is TRBV10-2 and J usage is TRBJ2-7; unclear D gene. The germline CDR1 and CDR2 sequences are WSHSY and SAAADI. The V gene lost 6 bases and the J gene lost 0 bases, with 9 bases spanning the gap. This CDR3 is built from 13 residues. The CDR3 coding sequence is TGCGCCAGCAGCCGGCCCCCCTCCTACGAGCAGTACGTC. It yields the protein CASSRPPSYEQYV.